Listed here are 18 T cell receptor beta chains from one sample, sequenced in a study of T cell changes during pregnancy in multiple sclerosis. TCRdb's copy holds only in-frame clones and misses some; the assay was immunoSEQ multiplex PCR. The data show 20,000 or so clones, around nine tenths seen once. The source was CD8+ T cells from peripheral blood mononuclear cells, collected in the second trimester of pregnancy. These receptors were obtained from a female donor in good health, enrolled as a control in a pregnancy study.

The V and J genes are TRBV5-1 and TRBJ2-1; unclear D gene. This CDR3 comprises 13 residues. Germline V gene lookup returns CDR1 SGHRS and CDR2 YFSETQ. Trimming cost V 0 bases and J 9 bases, with 10 bases left between them. As DNA, the CDR3 is TGCGCCAGCAGCTTGGAACAGTATAGTGAGCAGTTCTTC. Protein product: CASSLEQYSEQFF.

The chain combines TRBV27 with TRBJ1-5; D not resolved. The germline V gene encodes CDR1 MNHEY and CDR2 SMNVEV (reference sequence). V was clipped by 5 bases and J by 0 bases, with 5 bases between them. The CDR3 runs 13 residues. CDR3 sequence (DNA): TGTGCCAGCAGTCCCTCTAGCAATCAGCCCCAGCATTTT. This sequence encodes CASSPSSNQPQHF.

The chain uses TRBV27 and TRBJ2-3; TRBD2 aligns across 9 bases. Germline V gene data show CDR1 as MNHEY and CDR2 as SMNVEV (reference sequence). J gave up 1 base and V 5 bases, and 7 bases lay outside the gene matches. The CDR3 extends over 16 amino acids. The CDR3 bases are TGTGCCAGCAGTCCCCTTAGCGGGGGCCGCACAGATACGCAGTATTTT. Its translation is CASSPLSGGRTDTQYF.

This chain links TRBV6-4 with TRBJ1-4; D is possibly TRBD1 (6 bases). Germline loops: CDR1 MRHNA, CDR2 SNTAGT. V dropped 5 bases and J dropped 4 bases, with 20 bases sitting between them. The CDR3 totals 17 residues. This CDR3 is CASSRTGKGGNNEKLFF. CDR3 in DNA: TGTGCCAGCAGTCGAACGGGAAAGGGGGGGAATAATGAAAAACTGTTTTTT.

The chain links TRBV29-1 to TRBJ2-4; a weak D match, TRBD2 (5 bases). This CDR3 contains 12 residues. Between the trimmed V and J ends, which lost 1 base and 6 bases, there was a span of 7 bases. CDR1 SQVTM and CDR2 ANQGSEA come from the germline V gene. The CDR3 bases are TGCAGCGTTGAAGGCCGGGGAAACATTCAGTACTTC. As protein: CSVEGRGNIQYF.

This CDR3 reads CAWSESTGVNTEAFF. The CDR3 DNA reads TGTGCCTGGAGTGAATCTACAGGGGTGAACACTGAAGCTTTCTTT. The chain is built from TRBV30 and TRBJ1-1; 7 bases map to TRBD1. V lost 1 base, J lost 0 bases, and 5 bases stayed unmatched. The CDR3 covers 15 residues. CDR1 and CDR2 from the germline V gene are GTSNPN and SVGIG (reference sequence).

The chain uses TRBV28 and TRBJ1-5; D may be TRBD1 (6 bases). The CDR3 extends over 17 amino acids. Between the trimmed V and J ends, which lost 2 bases and 7 bases, there was a span of 21 bases. Germline V lookup: CDR1 MDHEN, CDR2 SYDVKM. DNA for the CDR3: TGTGCCAGCAGTTTAAGGGGTACAGGGAGGGTGGGCCAGCCCCAGCATTTT. Encoded protein: CASSLRGTGRVGQPQHF. Full variable domain (missing parts from reference TRBV28 and TRBJ1-5): DVKVTQSSRYLVKRTGEKVFLECVQDMDHENMFWYRQDPGLGLRLIYFSYDVKMKEKGDIPEGYSVSREKKERFSLILESASTNQTSMYLCASSLRGTGRVGQPQHFGDGTRLSIL.

V usage is TRBV19 and J usage is TRBJ1-2; weak D call: TRBD1 (5 bases). Germline lookup yields CDR1 LNHDA and CDR2 SQIVND (reference sequence). CDR3 length: 13 residues. V was shortened by 7 bases and J by 3 bases, with 12 bases between the two germline ends. CDR3 sequence reads: CASTPRDDYGYTF. CDR3 nucleotide sequence: TGTGCCAGTACCCCCAGGGATGACTATGGCTACACCTTC.

The chain uses TRBV5-5 and TRBJ2-7, with 7 bases aligning to TRBD1. The CDR3 runs 15 residues. Per the germline V gene, CDR1 is SGHKS and CDR2 is YYEKEE (reference sequence). The J segment lost 2 bases and the V segment lost 2 bases, leaving 7 bases of the junction unmatched. This CDR3 reads CASSLLRQGAYEQYF. Here the CDR3 DNA reads TGTGCCAGCAGCTTACTTCGACAGGGAGCCTACGAGCAGTACTTC.

The chain carries TRBV11-3 and TRBJ1-6, with D unresolved. The CDR3 spans 17 residues. Per the germline V gene, CDR1 is SGHNT and CDR2 is YENEEA. The ends were cut back, 5 bases at V and 5 bases at J, with 19 bases in the middle. CDR3 region: CASSPPREKPDNSPLHF. The CDR3 DNA reads TGTGCCAGCAGCCCCCCCCGGGAGAAACCTGATAATTCACCCCTCCACTTT.

This chain joins TRBV7-6 and TRBJ1-5; 10 positions match TRBD1. The length of the CDR3 is 15 residues. V was clipped by 1 base and J by 7 bases; unmatched bases: 4. Per germline, CDR1 SGHVS and CDR2 FNYEAQ. The CDR3 reads CASSLDGTGEQPQHF. The DNA of the CDR3 is TGTGCCAGCAGCTTAGATGGGACAGGGGAGCAGCCCCAGCATTTT. The full variable domain, with the rest looked up from reference TRBV7-6 and TRBJ1-5, is GAGVSQSPRYKVTKRGQDVALRCDPISGHVSLYWYRQALGQGPEFLTYFNYEAQQDKSGLPNDRFSAERPEGSISTLTIQRTEQRDSAMYRCASSLDGTGEQPQHFGDGTRLSIL.

The chain is built from TRBV19 and TRBJ2-3; D gene unclear. The germline V gene has CDR1 LNHDA and CDR2 SQIVND (reference sequence). The CDR3 is 16 amino acids. V lost 1 base and J lost 0, with 11 bases in between. CDR3 DNA: TGTGCCAGTAGTATAGGACGAGCGTCTAGCACAGATACGCAGTATTTT. Amino acids: CASSIGRASSTDTQYF. Combining the CDR3 with reference TRBV19 and TRBJ2-3 gives the whole variable domain DGGITQSPKYLFRKEGQNVTLSCEQNLNHDAMYWYRQDPGQGLRLIYYSQIVNDFQKGDIAEGYSVSREKKESFPLTVTSAQKNPTAFYLCASSIGRASSTDTQYFGPGTRLTVL.

The chain carries TRBV21-1 and TRBJ2-3; the table's D call TRBD2 went unverified against the DNA. TRBV21-1 is marked as a pseudogene. CDR3 length: 16 residues. CDR3 in DNA: TGTGCCAGCAGCAAAAAACTAGCGGCAAGCACAGATACGCAGTATTTT. Its translation: CASSKKLAASTDTQYF.

This chain joins TRBV6-1 and TRBJ1-6; TRBD1 matches at 11 bases. Germline CDR1 reads MNHNS; CDR2 reads SASEGT. This CDR3 spans 14 amino acids. Losses at the gene ends were 1 base for V and 10 bases for J; bases not matched to a gene: 0. CDR3 coding DNA: TGTGCCAGCAGTGAAGGGACAGGGGGCTCACCCCTCCACTTT. It translates to CASSEGTGGSPLHF.

CDR3 sequence (DNA): TGCGCCAGCACCCTCCGGGAGGGCTACAATGAGCAGTTCTTC. It codes for CASTLREGYNEQFF. This chain joins TRBV4-1 and TRBJ2-1; 8 positions match TRBD2. The V gene end was trimmed by 7 bases and the J gene end by 3 bases; junction bases not matched to a gene: 5. CDR1 and CDR2 from the germline V gene are MGHRA and YSYEKL. The CDR3 spans 14 residues.

J is TRBJ2-4 and V is TRBV2; tentative D call: TRBD2 (6 bases). The CDR3 consists of 14 residues. CDR1 SNHLY and CDR2 FYNNEI come from the germline V gene. This chain's CDR3 is CVVAGRQAKNIQYF. DNA of the CDR3: TGTGTCGTCGCGGGGCGGCAAGCCAAAAACATTCAGTACTTC.

This rearrangement joins TRBV6-4 to TRBJ1-2; 7 bases map to TRBD1. Germline CDR1 reads MRHNA; CDR2 reads SNTAGT. V shed 3 bases, J shed 2 bases, and the junction held 0 bases outside the gene matches. The CDR3 has 13 amino acids. This CDR3 is CASSEQGNYGYTF. Here the CDR3 DNA reads TGTGCCAGCAGTGAACAGGGGAACTATGGCTACACCTTC.

The chain employs TRBV10-1 and TRBJ2-7, with D possibly TRBD2 on 6 matching bases. This CDR3 is 14 amino acids long. Trimming removed 2 bases at V and 5 bases at J, with 13 bases between. Germline values: CDR1 WNHNN, CDR2 SYGVQD (reference sequence). This chain's CDR3 is CASSEGSAGNEQYF. CDR3 DNA: TGCGCCAGCAGTGAGGGTTCTGCGGGGAACGAGCAGTACTTC.